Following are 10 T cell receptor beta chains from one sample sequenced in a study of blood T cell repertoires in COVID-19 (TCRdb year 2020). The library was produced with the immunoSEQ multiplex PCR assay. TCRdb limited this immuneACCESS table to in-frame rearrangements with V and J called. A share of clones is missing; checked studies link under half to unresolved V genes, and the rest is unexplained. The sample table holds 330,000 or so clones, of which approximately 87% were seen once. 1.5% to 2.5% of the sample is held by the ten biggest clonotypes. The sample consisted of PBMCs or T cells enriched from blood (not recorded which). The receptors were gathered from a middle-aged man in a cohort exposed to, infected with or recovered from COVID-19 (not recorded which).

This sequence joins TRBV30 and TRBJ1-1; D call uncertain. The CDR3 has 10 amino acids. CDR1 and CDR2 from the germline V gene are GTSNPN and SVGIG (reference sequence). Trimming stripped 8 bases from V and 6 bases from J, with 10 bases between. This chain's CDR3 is CAGGWAEAFF. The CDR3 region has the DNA TGTGCCGGAGGTTGGGCTGAAGCTTTCTTT. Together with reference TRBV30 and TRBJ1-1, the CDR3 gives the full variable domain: SQTIHQWPATLVQPVGSPLSLECTVEGTSNPNLYWYRQAAGRGLQLLFYSVGIGQISSEVPQNLSASRPQDRQFILSSKKLLLSDSGFYLCAGGWAEAFFGQGTRLTVV.

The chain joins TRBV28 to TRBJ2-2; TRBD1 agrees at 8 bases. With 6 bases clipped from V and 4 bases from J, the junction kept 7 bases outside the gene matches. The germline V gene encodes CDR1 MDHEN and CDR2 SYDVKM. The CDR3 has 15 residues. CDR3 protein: CASSQGQVGTGELFF. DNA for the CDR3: TGTGCCAGCAGCCAGGGACAGGTCGGCACCGGGGAGCTGTTTTTT.

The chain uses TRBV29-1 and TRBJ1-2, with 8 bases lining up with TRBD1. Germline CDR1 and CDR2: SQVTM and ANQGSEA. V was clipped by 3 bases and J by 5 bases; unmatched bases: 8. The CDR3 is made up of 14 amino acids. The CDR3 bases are TGCAGCGTTGAGCCACCGACAGGGGTATATGGCTACACCTTC. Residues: CSVEPPTGVYGYTF.

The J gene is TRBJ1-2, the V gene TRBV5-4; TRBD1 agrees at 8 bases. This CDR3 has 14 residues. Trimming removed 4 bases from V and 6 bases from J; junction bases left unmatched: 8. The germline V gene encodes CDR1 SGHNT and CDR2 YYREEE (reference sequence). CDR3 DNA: TGTGCCAGCAGCCCCTTACAGGGGGATGATGGCTACACCTTC. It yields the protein CASSPLQGDDGYTF.

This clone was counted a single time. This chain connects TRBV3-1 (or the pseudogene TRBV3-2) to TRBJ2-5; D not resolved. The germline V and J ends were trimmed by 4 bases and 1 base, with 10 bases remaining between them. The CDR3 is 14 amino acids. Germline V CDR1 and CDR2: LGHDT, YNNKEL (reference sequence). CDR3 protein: CASSPQVIQETQYF. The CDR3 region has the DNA TGTGCCAGCAGCCCCCAGGTGATCCAAGAGACCCAGTACTTC.

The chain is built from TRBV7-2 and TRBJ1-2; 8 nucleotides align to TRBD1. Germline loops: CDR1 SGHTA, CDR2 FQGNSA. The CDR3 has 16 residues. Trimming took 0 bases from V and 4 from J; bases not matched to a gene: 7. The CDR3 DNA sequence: TGTGCCAGCAGCTTAGCCGCAGGGGGCAAGAGCTATGGCTACACCTTC. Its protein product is CASSLAAGGKSYGYTF.

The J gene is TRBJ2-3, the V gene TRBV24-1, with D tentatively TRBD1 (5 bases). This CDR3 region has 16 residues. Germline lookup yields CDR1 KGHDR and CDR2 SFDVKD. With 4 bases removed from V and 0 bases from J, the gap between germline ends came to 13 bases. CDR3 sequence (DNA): TGTGCCACCAGTGACATTGGGGCGGCTAGCACAGATACGCAGTATTTT. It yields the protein CATSDIGAASTDTQYF.

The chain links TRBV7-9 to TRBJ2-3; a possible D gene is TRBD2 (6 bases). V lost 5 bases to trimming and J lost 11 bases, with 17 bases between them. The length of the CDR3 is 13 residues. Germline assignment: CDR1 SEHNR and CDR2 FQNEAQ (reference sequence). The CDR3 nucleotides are TGTGCCAGCAGCATCGGGGGAGCGGAGAAGCAGTATTTT. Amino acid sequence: CASSIGGAEKQYF.

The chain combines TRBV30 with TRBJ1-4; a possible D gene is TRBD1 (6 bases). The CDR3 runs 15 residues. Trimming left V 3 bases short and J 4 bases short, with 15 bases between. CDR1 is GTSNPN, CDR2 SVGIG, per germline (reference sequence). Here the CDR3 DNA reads TGTGCCTGGAGGTCCACAGGGTCCTATAATGAAAAACTGTTTTTT. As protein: CAWRSTGSYNEKLFF.

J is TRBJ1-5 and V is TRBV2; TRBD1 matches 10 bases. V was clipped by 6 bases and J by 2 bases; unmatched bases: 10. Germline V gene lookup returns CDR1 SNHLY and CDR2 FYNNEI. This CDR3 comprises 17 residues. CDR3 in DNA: TGTGCCAGCAGGGGACAGGGGCGACCAGGGGGCAATCAGCCCCAGCATTTT. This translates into CASRGQGRPGGNQPQHF.